This T cell receptor beta chain originates from a study of blood T cell repertoires in COVID-19. Overall study: There were acute and convalescent COVID-19 samples, and they came from the United States, Italy and Spain. PBMCs, B-cell-depleted T cells, or T cells were the source of the cDNA or gDNA that made up the material.

The ends lost 4 bases at V and 12 bases at J; junction bases unmatched: 10. Germline V lookup: CDR1 SGDLS, CDR2 YYNGEE. This CDR3 is 13 amino acids long. The method was immunoSEQ multiplex PCR; TCRdb's version includes in-frame clones alone and lacks a portion of them. The sample lists around 250,000 clones; roughly 88% were seen once. Adults between about 18 and 95 years of age took part from 20 to 25 US areas. The sample was PBMCs or T cells enriched from blood (not recorded which). The receptor's source is a woman aged 45-59 years who had recovered from COVID-19. The chain recombines TRBV9 with TRBJ2-1; 7 bases are shared with TRBD2. CDR3 sequence: CASSSRENIGQFF. The CDR3 DNA is TGTGCCAGCAGCTCGCGGGAGAACATTGGGCAGTTCTTC. The whole variable domain, filled in from reference TRBV9 and TRBJ2-1, reads DSGVTQTPKHLITATGQRVTLRCSPRSGDLSVYWYQQSLDQGLQFLIQYYNGEERAKGNILERFSAQQFPDLHSELNLSSLELGDSALYFCASSSRENIGQFFGPGTRLTVL.